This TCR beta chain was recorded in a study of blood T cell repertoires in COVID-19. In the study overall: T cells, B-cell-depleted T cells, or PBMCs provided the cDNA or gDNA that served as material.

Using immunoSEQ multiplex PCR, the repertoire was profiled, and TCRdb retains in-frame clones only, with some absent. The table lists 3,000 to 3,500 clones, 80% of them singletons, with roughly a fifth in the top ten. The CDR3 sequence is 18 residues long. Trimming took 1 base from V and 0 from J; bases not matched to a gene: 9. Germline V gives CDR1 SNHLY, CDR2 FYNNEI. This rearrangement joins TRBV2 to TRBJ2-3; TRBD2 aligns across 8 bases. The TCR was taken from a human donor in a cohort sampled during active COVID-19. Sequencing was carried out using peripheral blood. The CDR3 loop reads CASSEVRGGPSSTDTQYF. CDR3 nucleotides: TGTGCCAGCAGTGAAGTCCGCGGGGGGCCGAGTAGCACAGATACGCAGTATTTT.